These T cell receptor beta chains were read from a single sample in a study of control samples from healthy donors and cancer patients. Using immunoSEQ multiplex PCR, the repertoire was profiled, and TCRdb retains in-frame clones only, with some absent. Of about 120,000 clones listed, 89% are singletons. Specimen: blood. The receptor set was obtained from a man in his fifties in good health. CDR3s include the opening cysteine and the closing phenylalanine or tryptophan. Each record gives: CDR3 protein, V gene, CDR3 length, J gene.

CASSLPGQEQYF	TRBV6-5	12	TRBJ2-7
CASRTGTGLRPLHF	TRBV6-5	14	TRBJ1-6
CASSQDRRDTPPLHF	TRBV3-1/TRBV3-2	15	TRBJ1-6
CASSRTGISGYTF	TRBV28	13	TRBJ1-2
CASSRQAPTEAFF	TRBV14	13	TRBJ1-1
CASSPPRGSYEQYF	TRBV18	14	TRBJ2-7
CASSLNRGNEQFF	TRBV7-7	13	TRBJ2-1
CASGSSGGYNEQFF	TRBV12-5	14	TRBJ2-1
CASIEGLAGAQETQYF	TRBV2	16	TRBJ2-5
CASSVVGGNTEAFF	TRBV9	14	TRBJ1-1
CASQAGGKNIQYF	TRBV25-1	13	TRBJ2-4
CAWSVWEEAPGAFF	TRBV30	14	TRBJ1-1
CGRGGNTEAFF	TRBV2	11	TRBJ1-1
CASSVGQGPYGYTF	TRBV5-6	14	TRBJ1-2
CATSGGRLNGYTF	TRBV24-1	13	TRBJ1-2
CASCEQGNTEAFF	TRBV19	13	TRBJ1-1
CASSLLAGGGNEQFF	TRBV7-2	15	TRBJ2-1
CASHGRQATDTQYF	TRBV4-2	14	TRBJ2-3
CASSSGTDLYEQYF	TRBV5-1	14	TRBJ2-7
CASSPRQGLPAEAFF	TRBV18	15	TRBJ1-1
CASSRQLAGALSTDTQYF	TRBV2	18	TRBJ2-3
CASSISGQGNQPQHF	TRBV5-1	15	TRBJ1-5
CASSEAGEGLGAFF	TRBV10-2	14	TRBJ1-1
CASSHEGLRSGNTIYF	TRBV3-1/TRBV3-2	16	TRBJ1-3
CASSQDWAGSNEKLFF	TRBV3-1/TRBV3-2	16	TRBJ1-4
CASSIVQGQETQYF	TRBV19	14	TRBJ2-5
CASTVGGTGELFF	TRBV6-6	13	TRBJ2-2
CASTVGQPTDTQYF	TRBV5-1	14	TRBJ2-3
CASKRGLGGTEAFF	TRBV2	14	TRBJ1-1
CASRASGGPAYEQYF	TRBV6-5	15	TRBJ2-7